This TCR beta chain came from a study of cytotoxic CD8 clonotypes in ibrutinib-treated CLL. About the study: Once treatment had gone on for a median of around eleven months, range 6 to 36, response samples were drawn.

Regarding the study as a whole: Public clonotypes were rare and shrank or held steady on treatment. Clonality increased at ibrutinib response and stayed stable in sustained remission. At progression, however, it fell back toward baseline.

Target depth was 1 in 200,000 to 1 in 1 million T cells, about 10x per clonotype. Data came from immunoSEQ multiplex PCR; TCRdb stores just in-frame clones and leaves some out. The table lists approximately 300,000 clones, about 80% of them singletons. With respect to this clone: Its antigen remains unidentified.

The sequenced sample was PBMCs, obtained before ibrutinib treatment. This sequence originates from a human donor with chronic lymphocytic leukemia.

The DNA of the CDR3 is TGTGCCAGATTTCAAGATACGCAGTATTTT. Amino acid sequence: CARFQDTQYF. The chain employs TRBV5-8 and TRBJ2-3; D uncertain. With 8 bases removed from V and 5 bases from J, the gap between germline ends came to 6 bases. This CDR3 is built from 10 residues. Germline V CDR1 and CDR2: SGHTS, YDEGEE.